The source of this TCR beta chain is a study of blood T cells in healthy people across ages. Study-level findings and limits: Naive and antigen-experienced cells were not separated, limiting conclusive comparison.

Germline V CDR1 and CDR2: ENHRY, SYGVKD. CDR3 length: 14 amino acids. V was pared by 2 bases and J by 0 bases, with 4 bases between. A second 7 to 11 cycle PCR used barcoded and J-beta primers. Each sample provided no less than 2.5 million CDR3-containing paired-end reads. TCRdb re-called the 5' RACE reads through MiXCR, storing one row per CDR3 protein. The sample consists of 1.5 million to 2 million distinct CDR3 sequences, around 40% of them appearing once. The sample holds a few counts of this clonotype. Its antigen is unknown. The sequence came from a human donor in good health. J is TRBJ1-4 and V is TRBV10-3; D gene ambiguous. The sample taken for sequencing was blood. This chain's CDR3 is CAISEGTTNEKLFF. The CDR3 nucleotides read TGTGCCATCAGTGAGGGGACAACTAATGAAAAACTGTTTTTT.